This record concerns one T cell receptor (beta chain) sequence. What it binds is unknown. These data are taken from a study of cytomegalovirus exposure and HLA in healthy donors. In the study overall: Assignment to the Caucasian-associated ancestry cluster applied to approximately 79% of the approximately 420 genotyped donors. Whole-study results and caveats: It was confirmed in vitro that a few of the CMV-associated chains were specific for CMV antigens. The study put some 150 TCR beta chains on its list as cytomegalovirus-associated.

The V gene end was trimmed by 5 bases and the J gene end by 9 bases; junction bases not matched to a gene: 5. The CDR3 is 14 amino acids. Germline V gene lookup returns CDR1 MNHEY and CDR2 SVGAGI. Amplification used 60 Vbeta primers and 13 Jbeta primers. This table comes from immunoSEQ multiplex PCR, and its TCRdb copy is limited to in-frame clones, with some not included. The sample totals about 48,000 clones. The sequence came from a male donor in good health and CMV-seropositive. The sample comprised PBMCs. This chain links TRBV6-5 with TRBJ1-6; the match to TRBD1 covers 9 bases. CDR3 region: CASSTGQGRSPLHF. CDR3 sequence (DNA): TGTGCCAGCAGTACCGGACAGGGGCGTTCACCCCTCCACTTT.